This T cell receptor beta chain was retrieved from a study of blood T cell repertoires in COVID-19. Across the study: The origin of the acute and convalescent COVID-19 samples was the United States, Italy and Spain. T cells, B-cell-depleted T cells, or PBMCs provided the cDNA or gDNA that served as material.

The length of the CDR3 is 16 residues. Germline values: CDR1 MNHNS, CDR2 SASEGT. With V trimmed by 1 base and J by 1 base, 4 bases remained unmatched. As originally analysed: By means of reference gene primer amplification, nucleated cell counts were estimated. Measured with immunoSEQ multiplex PCR; TCRdb has only the in-frame clones, and not every one. That table gives V, J and clone size, and the DNA gave D and trimming. The sample includes fewer than 150,000 clones, 80% to 90% of them seen just once. The sequencing input was peripheral blood. This receptor was identified in a woman aged 40 to 49 with acute or convalescent COVID-19. The genes are TRBV6-1 and TRBJ2-3, with 8 nucleotides matching TRBD2. This CDR3 is CASSEVSGGRTDTQYF. The CDR3 nucleotides are TGTGCCAGCAGTGAAGTCAGCGGGGGACGCACAGATACGCAGTATTTT.